This T cell receptor beta chain was identified in a study of blood T cell repertoires in COVID-19. Study in general: The analysed material was cDNA or gDNA that came from T cells, B-cell-depleted T cells, or PBMCs.

The CDR3 is made up of 16 amino acids. Trimming removed 0 bases from V and 3 bases from J; junction bases left unmatched: 3. Germline V gene lookup returns CDR1 MNHEY and CDR2 SVGAGI. This clone was observed a handful of times. In the original analysis: Estimates of nucleated cell counts were drawn from the amplification of reference gene primers. Sequencing was performed with immunoSEQ multiplex PCR; in TCRdb, only in-frame clones are kept and a portion is missing. Clone size and V and J calls were adopted from that table, with D and trimming inferred from the DNA. The repertoire holds fewer than 300,000 clones, with about 86% as singletons.

The receptor was isolated from a woman aged 55-70 years with active or convalescent COVID-19. V is TRBV6-5 and J is TRBJ2-3; 10 bases align to TRBD1. Sequencing input: peripheral blood. CDR3 DNA sequence: TGTGCCAGCAGTTACTCCGGGACAGGGGCGACAGATACGCAGTATTTT. Translating it yields CASSYSGTGATDTQYF.